The sequence of this TCR beta chain was determined in a study of control samples from healthy donors and cancer patients. TCRdb keeps only in-frame clones here, not all; method: immunoSEQ multiplex PCR. The sample records around 140,000 clones, over 85% being singletons. V shed 0 bases, J shed 5 bases, and the junction held 8 bases outside the gene matches. Germline V gives CDR1 LGHDT, CDR2 YNNKEL (reference sequence). The CDR3 consists of 16 residues. The sequence derives from a man aged 18 to 35 in good health. The rearrangement joins TRBV3-1 (or the pseudogene TRBV3-2) to TRBJ2-5, with TRBD2 identical over 8 bases. Source material: blood. The CDR3 DNA sequence: TGTGCCAGCAGCCAAGAGCGGACTAGCCTGGGGGAGACCCAGTACTTC. Protein: CASSQERTSLGETQYF.